This is a list of T cell receptor beta chains from one sample in a study of human T cells and chemical hapten exposure. MiXCR, applied by TCRdb to the RACE reads, yields one record per CDR3 protein. This table has fewer than 300,000 distinct CDR3 sequences, roughly 8.9% appearing once. The input for sequencing was whole blood, taken in connection with sensitization to the hapten diphenylcyclopropenone (DPC). The receptor source for this set is a middle-aged woman with alopecia areata. Some clones in this sample may be carry-over from other donors' samples. CDR3s include the opening cysteine and the closing phenylalanine or tryptophan. The D gene is left open where the match is weak. Rows give clone size only sometimes, using once, few, many, or a class for an expanded clone.

V	J	size	D	DNA	CDR3
TRBV28	TRBJ2-2	few	.	TGTGCCAGGAAGGAGCTTACGAACACCGGGGAGCTGTTTTTT	CARKELTNTGELFF
TRBV10-3	TRBJ2-3	.	TRBD2	TGTGCCATCAGTGAGGCTAGCGGGGTGGCGGATACGCAGTATTTT	CAISEASGVADTQYF
TRBV19	TRBJ2-1	.	TRBD1	TGTGCCAGTAGTGTGCAGACCGGGACAGGGGCCTACAATGAGCAGTTCTTC	CASSVQTGTGAYNEQFF
TRBV7-2	TRBJ2-3	many	TRBD2	TGTGCCAGCAGCTATAGCGGGGCCACAGATACGCAGTATTTT	CASSYSGATDTQYF
TRBV4-1	TRBJ2-2	few	TRBD2	TGCGCCAGCAGCCCGCTAGGAGGCGGGAGCAGCGCCGGGGAGCTGTTTTTT	CASSPLGGGSSAGELFF
TRBV4-2	TRBJ1-6	few	TRBD1	TGTGCCAGCAGCCAAGGGGACAGGGGGCTCAATTCACCCCTCCACTTT	CASSQGDRGLNSPLHF
TRBV6-2/TRBV6-3	TRBJ1-5	few	.	TGTGCCAGCAGTTACGAGGCAGGGACCGTTTATCAGCCCCAGCATTTT	CASSYEAGTVYQPQHF
TRBV6-2/TRBV6-3	TRBJ1-5	.	.	TGTGCCAGCAGTTACGTTTTGGCATCATATAGCAATCAGCCCCAGCATTTT	CASSYVLASYSNQPQHF
TRBV6-2/TRBV6-3	TRBJ1-2	few	.	TGTGCCAGCAGGACTTGGGACGGCTATGGCTACACCTTC	CASRTWDGYGYTF
TRBV28	TRBJ2-1	few	.	TGTGCCAGCAGTTTCGGGCCGAGCTCCTACAATGAGCAGTTCTTC	CASSFGPSSYNEQFF
TRBV18	TRBJ1-1	many	.	TGTGCCAGCTCACCACCGGGGGACACTGAAGCTTTCTTT	CASSPPGDTEAFF
TRBV2	TRBJ1-4	few	.	TGTGCCAGCAGTTATACCACCAGGGCCGCAAGTACTAATGAAAAACTGTTTTTT	CASSYTTRAASTNEKLFF
TRBV6-2/TRBV6-3	TRBJ2-5	.	.	TGTGCCAGCACTTTCGGGGTGTACCAAGAGACCCAGTACTTC	CASTFGVYQETQYF
TRBV27	TRBJ1-3	few	.	TGTGCCAGCAGTTTATCAGGGGTTAGAAACACCATATATTTT	CASSLSGVRNTIYF
TRBV20-1	TRBJ2-1	.	TRBD2	TGCAGTGCTCACGATGGACTAGCGTCCTACAATGAGCAGTTCTTC	CSAHDGLASYNEQFF
TRBV7-2	TRBJ2-7	few	TRBD2	TGTGCCAGCAGCGCACGGGCGGGGGGCGCCGGCGGGTCCTACGAGCAGTACTTC	CASSARAGGAGGSYEQYF
TRBV15	TRBJ2-5	few	.	TGTGCCACCAGCAGAGACCCACTAGCACGAGAGACCCAGTACTTC	CATSRDPLARETQYF
TRBV27	TRBJ1-6	.	.	TGTGCCAGCAGTCCGCATTGGGGATTGGACTCACCCCTCCACTTT	CASSPHWGLDSPLHF
TRBV5-1	TRBJ1-1	many	.	TGCGCCAGCAGCTTGGAGTCTGAGTCTGAAGCTTTCTTT	CASSLESESEAFF
TRBV7-9	TRBJ2-7	few	.	TGTGCCAGCAGCCTGGGGACAAAGACCGAGCAGTACTTC	CASSLGTKTEQYF